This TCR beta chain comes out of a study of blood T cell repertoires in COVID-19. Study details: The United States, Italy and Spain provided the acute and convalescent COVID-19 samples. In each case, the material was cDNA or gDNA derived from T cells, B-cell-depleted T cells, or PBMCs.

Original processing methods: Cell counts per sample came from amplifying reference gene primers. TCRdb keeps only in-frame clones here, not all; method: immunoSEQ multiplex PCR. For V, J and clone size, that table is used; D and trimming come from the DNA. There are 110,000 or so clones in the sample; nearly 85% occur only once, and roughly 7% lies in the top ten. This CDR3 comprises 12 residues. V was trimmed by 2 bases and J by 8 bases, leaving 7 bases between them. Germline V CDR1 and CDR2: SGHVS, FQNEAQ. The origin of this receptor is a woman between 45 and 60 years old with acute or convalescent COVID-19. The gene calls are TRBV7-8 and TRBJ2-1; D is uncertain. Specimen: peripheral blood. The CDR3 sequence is CASSLSRDEQFF. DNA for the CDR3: TGTGCCAGCAGCTTAAGTCGGGATGAGCAGTTCTTC. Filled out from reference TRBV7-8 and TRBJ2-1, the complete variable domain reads GAGVSQSPRYKVAKRGQDVALRCDPISGHVSLFWYQQALGQGPEFLTYFQNEAQLDKSGLPSDRFFAERPEGSVSTLKIQRTQQEDSAVYLCASSLSRDEQFFGPGTRLTVL.